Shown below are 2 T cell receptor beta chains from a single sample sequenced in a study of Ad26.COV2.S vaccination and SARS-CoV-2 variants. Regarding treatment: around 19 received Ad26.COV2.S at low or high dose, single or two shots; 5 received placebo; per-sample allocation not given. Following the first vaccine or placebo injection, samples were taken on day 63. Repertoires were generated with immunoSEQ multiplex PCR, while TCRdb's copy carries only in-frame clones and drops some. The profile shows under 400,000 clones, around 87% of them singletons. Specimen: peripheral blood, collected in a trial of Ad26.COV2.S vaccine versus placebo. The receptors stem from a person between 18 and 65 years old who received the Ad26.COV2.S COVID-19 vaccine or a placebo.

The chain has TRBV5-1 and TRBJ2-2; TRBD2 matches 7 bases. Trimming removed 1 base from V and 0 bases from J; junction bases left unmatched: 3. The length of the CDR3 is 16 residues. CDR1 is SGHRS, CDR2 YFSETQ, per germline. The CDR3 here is CASSLTSAANTGELFF. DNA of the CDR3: TGCGCCAGCAGCTTGACTAGCGCCGCGAACACCGGGGAGCTGTTTTTT.

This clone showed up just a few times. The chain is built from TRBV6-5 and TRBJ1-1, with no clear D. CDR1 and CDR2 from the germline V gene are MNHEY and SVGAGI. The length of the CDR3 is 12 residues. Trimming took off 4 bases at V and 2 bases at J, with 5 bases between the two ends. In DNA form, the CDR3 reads TGTGCCAGCAGTTCCATAAACACTGAAGCTTTCTTT. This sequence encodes CASSSINTEAFF.